Shown below are 8 T cell receptor beta chains from a single sample sequenced in a study of Ad26.COV2.S vaccination and SARS-CoV-2 variants. Documented treatment: 15 to 20 received Ad26.COV2.S at low or high dose, single or two shots; about 5 received placebo; per-sample allocation not given. Samples came from day 63 after the first vaccine or placebo injection. The data were produced by immunoSEQ multiplex PCR, yet TCRdb's version contains in-frame clones alone and is incomplete. The table has 300,000 to 400,000 clones, roughly 90% seen once; the top ten hold over 8.5%. The sequencing here drew on peripheral blood, taken in a trial of Ad26.COV2.S vaccine versus placebo. Every receptor here comes from a person aged 18-65 years who received the Ad26.COV2.S COVID-19 vaccine or a placebo.

The rearrangement links TRBV10-1 to TRBJ2-5, with 8 positions matching TRBD2. From germline, CDR1 is WNHNN and CDR2 SYGVQD (reference sequence). The V segment lost 7 bases and the J segment 5 bases; nucleotides outside the gene matches: 15. The CDR3 covers 16 residues. The CDR3 coding sequence is TGCGCCAGCATTGGGCTAGCGGGCTCAAAACAGGAGACCCAGTACTTC. Its translation is CASIGLAGSKQETQYF.

The V call is TRBV7-9, the J call TRBJ2-7; 9 bases agree with TRBD1. The CDR3 has 14 amino acids. Germline V gives CDR1 SEHNR, CDR2 FQNEAQ (reference sequence). The junction had 8 bases not matched to a gene; V was cut back by 5 bases and J by 6 bases. The CDR3 reads CASSLRDRVGEQYF. The CDR3, as DNA: TGTGCCAGCAGCCTGCGGGACAGGGTCGGCGAGCAGTACTTC.

The gene calls are TRBV9 and TRBJ2-5, with D uncertain. Trimming took off 3 bases at V and 1 base at J, with 7 bases between the two ends. CDR1 SGDLS and CDR2 YYNGEE come from the germline V gene. This CDR3 has 13 residues. This CDR3 is CASSAEIQETQYF. The CDR3, as DNA: TGTGCCAGCAGCGCGGAGATCCAAGAGACCCAGTACTTC. Complete variable domain (other parts from reference TRBV9 and TRBJ2-5): DSGVTQTPKHLITATGQRVTLRCSPRSGDLSVYWYQQSLDQGLQFLIQYYNGEERAKGNILERFSAQQFPDLHSELNLSSLELGDSALYFCASSAEIQETQYFGPGTRLLVL.

The CDR3 protein is CASSPGRVETQYF. The CDR3 DNA follows: TGTGCCAGCAGCCCGGGGCGGGTAGAGACCCAGTACTTC. The chain recombines TRBV11-2 with TRBJ2-5, with D possibly called TRBD1 or TRBD2 (5 bases each). CDR3 length equals 13 residues. V lost 5 bases, J lost 4 bases, and 11 bases lay in between. The V gene's germline CDR1 is SGHAT and CDR2 FQNNGV.

The rearrangement joins TRBV2 to TRBJ2-7, with D unresolved. The germline V gene has CDR1 SNHLY and CDR2 FYNNEI. The V end lost 7 bases, the J end lost 1 base, and 11 bases lay between the germline ends. CDR3 length: 13 residues. The chain's CDR3 is CASTTAYSYEQYF. The CDR3 nucleotides are TGTGCCAGCACAACAGCGTATTCCTACGAGCAGTACTTC.

The genes are TRBV6-5 and TRBJ2-3, with a weak D call TRBD2 (6 bases). Looked up from germline, CDR1 is MNHEY and CDR2 is SVGAGI. V lost 6 bases and J lost 2, with 12 bases in between. The CDR3 runs to 14 residues. The CDR3 is CASRYGGATDTQYF. CDR3 DNA sequence: TGTGCCAGCAGATATGGAGGGGCCACAGATACGCAGTATTTT.

V and J are TRBV4-1 and TRBJ1-2; D is unresolved. The CDR3 has 18 residues. CDR1 MGHRA and CDR2 YSYEKL come from the germline V gene. V dropped 0 bases and J dropped 0 bases, with 17 bases sitting between them. The CDR3 nucleotides are TGCGCCAGCAGCCAAGAAGCGGGCAGCTTTCGTGCTAACTATGGCTACACCTTC. Its protein is CASSQEAGSFRANYGYTF.

The chain couples TRBV5-1 to TRBJ2-2; 10 bases align to TRBD1. CDR1 and CDR2 from the germline V gene are SGHRS and YFSETQ. The junction had 2 bases not matched to a gene; V was cut back by 3 bases and J by 6 bases. The CDR3 length is 14 residues. The CDR3 protein is CASSWTGGPGELFF. The CDR3 nucleotides read TGCGCCAGCAGCTGGACAGGGGGACCCGGGGAGCTGTTTTTT. Variable domain in full (rest from reference TRBV5-1 and TRBJ2-2): KAGVTQTPRYLIKTRGQQVTLSCSPISGHRSVSWYQQTPGQGLQFLFEYFSETQRNKGNFPGRFSGRQFSNSRSEMNVSTLELGDSALYLCASSWTGGPGELFFGEGSRLTVL.